The text below deals with one T cell receptor (beta chain). Its specificity is unknown. These data come from a study of T cells in Graves' hyperthyroidism and ophthalmopathy. The hyperthyroidism patients had all been newly diagnosed, and their disease duration was under 2 months. Their ages ranged from 18 to 65 years. The CDR3 is 12 amino acids. Deletions cut 6 bases from V and 6 bases from J, with 11 bases between. TCR beta CDR3 region amplification was performed from RNA transcripts. RT-PCR in the first round (using the HTBI primer set) targeted the TCR CDR3. One entry per CDR3 protein results from TCRdb running MiXCR on the multiplex PCR reads. The data hold about 840,000 distinct CDR3 sequences, with 38% observed a single time. General observations from the study: Ophthalmopathy was model-predicted a median about 7.1 months pre-onset.

Material: blood. This clonotype was obtained from a man younger than 35 with Graves' hyperthyroidism. The rearrangement joins TRBV12-3 or TRBV12-4 to TRBJ1-2; TRBD1 is a possible D gene (5 bases). CDR3 DNA sequence: TGTGCCAGCAGCCGGACATACGATGGCTACACCTTC. It codes for CASSRTYDGYTF.